A selection of T cell receptor beta chains follows, all from one sample in a study of breast tumors, draining lymph nodes, adjacent tissues. TCRdb re-analysed the multiplex PCR reads in MiXCR, keeping a single row per CDR3 protein. Found here are under 150,000 distinct CDR3 sequences, about 20% of them singletons; the top ten hold around 2.7%. Sequenced: axillary lymph node tissue. The receptors stem from a female donor with breast cancer. Some clones in this sample may be carry-over from other donors' samples. The CDR3 runs from the conserved cysteine through the conserved F or W. The D gene is left open where the match is weak. Some rows mark clone size as missing; the rest say once, few, many or name a class of expanded clone.

d_gene: TRBD2
v_gene: TRBV19
j_gene: TRBJ2-1
abundance: -
CDR3nt: TGTGCCAGTAGTAGAACTAGCGTGAGTGGAGATGAGCAGTTCTTC
CDR3aa: CASSRTSVSGDEQFF

d_gene: TRBD2
v_gene: TRBV20-1
j_gene: TRBJ2-3
abundance: -
CDR3nt: TGCGGTGCCGGGACTAGCCGGCTCACAGATACGCAGTATTTT
CDR3aa: CGAGTSRLTDTQYF

d_gene: TRBD2
v_gene: TRBV10-1
j_gene: TRBJ2-3
abundance: -
CDR3nt: TGCGCCAGCAGTGATCAGCGGGAGTGGAGTGCAATGCCATATTTT
CDR3aa: CASSDQREWSAMPYF

d_gene: -
v_gene: TRBV11-2
j_gene: TRBJ1-3
abundance: many
CDR3nt: TGTGCCAGCAGCTTAGCAATACGTCAACCTCATTCTGGAAACACCATATATTTT
CDR3aa: CASSLAIRQPHSGNTIYF

d_gene: TRBD2
v_gene: TRBV10-3
j_gene: TRBJ2-1
abundance: many
CDR3nt: TGTGCCATCAGTGCGGCTAGCGGGAGTGAGCAGTTCTTC
CDR3aa: CAISAASGSEQFF

d_gene: TRBD2
v_gene: TRBV27
j_gene: TRBJ2-5
abundance: many
CDR3nt: TGTGCCAGCAGTTTACTAGCGGGTGCGGAGACCCAGTACTTC
CDR3aa: CASSLLAGAETQYF

d_gene: TRBD1
v_gene: TRBV5-6
j_gene: TRBJ1-2
abundance: many
CDR3nt: TGTGCCAGCAGCCCACAGGGGCCGAACTATGGCTACACCTTC
CDR3aa: CASSPQGPNYGYTF

d_gene: -
v_gene: TRBV7-2
j_gene: TRBJ1-2
abundance: many
CDR3nt: TGTGCCAGCAGCTTAGATGGTTCAGGAAAAAACTATGGCTACACCTTC
CDR3aa: CASSLDGSGKNYGYTF

d_gene: -
v_gene: TRBV6-5
j_gene: TRBJ1-4
abundance: many
CDR3nt: TGTGCCAGCAGTTACTCTCTTGCAACTAATGAAAAACTGTTTTTT
CDR3aa: CASSYSLATNEKLFF

d_gene: TRBD2
v_gene: TRBV20-1
j_gene: TRBJ2-7
abundance: -
CDR3nt: TGCAGTGCATCAGACGGACTAGCGGGAGTGGGCGAGCAGTACTTC
CDR3aa: CSASDGLAGVGEQYF

d_gene: TRBD2
v_gene: TRBV5-8
j_gene: TRBJ2-3
abundance: many
CDR3nt: TGTGCCAGCAGCTTGGGAAGCGGGAGGGCCCGGGGAGATACGCAGTATTTT
CDR3aa: CASSLGSGRARGDTQYF

d_gene: TRBD2
v_gene: TRBV20-1
j_gene: TRBJ2-3
abundance: many
CDR3nt: TGCAGTGCTGCCGTCCCTAGCGGCTACACAGATACGCAGTATTTT
CDR3aa: CSAAVPSGYTDTQYF

d_gene: -
v_gene: TRBV2
j_gene: TRBJ2-7
abundance: many
CDR3nt: TGTGCCAGCAGTGAGATCGAGCAGTACTTC
CDR3aa: CASSEIEQYF

d_gene: TRBD1
v_gene: TRBV4-2
j_gene: TRBJ2-3
abundance: many
CDR3nt: TGTGCCAGCAGCCAAGATTGGGCAGGGGGACGCACAGATACGCAGTATTTT
CDR3aa: CASSQDWAGGRTDTQYF